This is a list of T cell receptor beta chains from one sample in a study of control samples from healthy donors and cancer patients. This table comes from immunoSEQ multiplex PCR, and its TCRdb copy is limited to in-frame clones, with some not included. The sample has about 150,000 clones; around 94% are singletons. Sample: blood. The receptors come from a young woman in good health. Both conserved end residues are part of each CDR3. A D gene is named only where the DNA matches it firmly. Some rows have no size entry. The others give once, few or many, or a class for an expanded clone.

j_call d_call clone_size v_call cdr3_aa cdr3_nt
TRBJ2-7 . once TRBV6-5 CASSPDGYEQYF TGTGCCAGCAGCCCGGATGGCTACGAGCAGTACTTC
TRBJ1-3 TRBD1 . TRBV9 CASSVAAGGGNTIYF TGTGCCAGCAGCGTCGCTGCAGGGGGTGGAAACACCATATATTTT
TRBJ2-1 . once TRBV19 CASSNLYRRPYNEQFF TGTGCCAGTAGTAACCTCTACCGGCGCCCTTACAATGAGCAGTTCTTC
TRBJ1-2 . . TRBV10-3 CAISENGYGYTF TGTGCCATCAGTGAGAACGGGTATGGCTACACCTTC
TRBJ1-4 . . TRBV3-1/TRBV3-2 CASSQVWGANEKLFF TGTGCCAGCAGCCAAGTGTGGGGAGCTAATGAAAAACTGTTTTTT
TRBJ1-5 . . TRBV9 CASSRKDQPQHF TGTGCCAGCAGTCGTAAGGATCAGCCCCAGCATTTT
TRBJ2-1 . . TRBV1 CTSSRLAGNEQFF TGCACCAGCAGCCGCCTAGCGGGAAATGAGCAGTTCTTC
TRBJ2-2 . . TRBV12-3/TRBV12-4 CASSFSGYGELFF TGTGCCAGCAGTTTTTCTGGCTACGGGGAGCTGTTTTTT
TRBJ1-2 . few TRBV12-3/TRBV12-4 CASSLVGAGYTF TGTGCCAGCAGTTTAGTGGGGGCAGGCTACACCTTC
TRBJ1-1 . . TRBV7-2 CASSSHLGGKGTEAFF TGTGCCAGCAGCTCTCATTTGGGGGGCAAGGGGACTGAAGCTTTCTTT
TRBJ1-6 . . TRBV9 CASSGGVSYNSPLHF TGTGCCAGCAGCGGGGGGGTATCCTATAATTCACCCCTCCACTTT
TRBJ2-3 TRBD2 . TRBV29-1 CSVDTSGSTDTQYF TGCAGCGTTGATACTAGCGGGAGCACAGATACGCAGTATTTT
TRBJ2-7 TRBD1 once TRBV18 CASSPGQDSYEQYF TGTGCCAGCTCACCGGGACAGGACTCCTACGAGCAGTACTTC
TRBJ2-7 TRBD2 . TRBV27 CASSLAGGYEQYF TGTGCCAGCAGTTTAGCGGGGGGGTACGAGCAGTACTTC
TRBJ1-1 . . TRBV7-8 CASTERWGYTEAFF TGTGCCAGCACCGAACGGTGGGGCTACACTGAAGCTTTCTTT
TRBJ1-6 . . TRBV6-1 CASSEVWGGSRNSPLHF TGTGCCAGCAGTGAAGTTTGGGGGGGCTCTAGAAATTCACCCCTCCACTTT
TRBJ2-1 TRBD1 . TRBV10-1 CATSRDRVGEQFF TGCGCCACCTCCCGGGACAGGGTAGGTGAGCAGTTCTTC
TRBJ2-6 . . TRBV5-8 CASSLGAGGGPGANVLTF TGTGCCAGCAGCTTGGGAGCTGGAGGAGGGCCTGGGGCCAACGTCCTGACTTTC
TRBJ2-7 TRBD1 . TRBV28 CASQSRDSYEQYF TGTGCCAGCCAGTCCCGGGACAGCTACGAGCAGTACTTC
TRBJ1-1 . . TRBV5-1 CASSLVNAARSEAFF TGCGCCAGCAGCTTGGTAAATGCAGCCAGGAGTGAAGCTTTCTTT
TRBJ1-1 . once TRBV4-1 CASSSRIGGAEAFF TGCGCCAGCAGCTCTAGAATAGGGGGAGCTGAAGCTTTCTTT
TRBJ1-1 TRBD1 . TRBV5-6 CASSPWTGNTEAFF TGTGCCAGCAGCCCGTGGACAGGGAACACTGAAGCTTTCTTT
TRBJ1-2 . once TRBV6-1 CASSESRRSGYTF TGTGCCAGCAGTGAATCGAGAAGGAGTGGCTACACCTTC
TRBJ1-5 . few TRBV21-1 CASEQPDSNQPQHF TGTGCCAGCGAGCAGCCTGATAGCAATCAGCCCCAGCATTTT
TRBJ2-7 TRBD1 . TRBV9 CASSVVRSGQGSYEQYF TGTGCCAGCAGCGTAGTGAGGTCCGGACAGGGGTCCTACGAGCAGTACTTC
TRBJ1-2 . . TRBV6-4 CASIGTENYGYTF TGTGCCAGCATTGGGACGGAGAACTATGGCTACACCTTC